This T cell receptor (beta chain) was sequenced for a study of cytomegalovirus exposure and HLA in healthy donors. Study information: In an earlier analysis, 95 million to 130 million unique TCR beta sequences were found from about 180 million T cells.

Overall study results and limits: It has been reported that TCR beta sequences accurately predicted the HLA-A and HLA-B alleles of most subjects. In a later analysis, HLA-associated TCR beta chains were more clonally expanded than equally common others.

In regard to this clone: Its antigen is not known.

Germline CDR1 reads SGHVS; CDR2 reads FNYEAQ. The length of the CDR3 is 13 residues. Trimming left V 2 bases short and J 8 bases short, with 7 bases between. The study ran its PCR with 60 Vbeta and 13 Jbeta primers. Profiled with immunoSEQ multiplex PCR; TCRdb holds only in-frame clones, not every one. The repertoire has more than 150,000 clones, around 80% of them found once; the top ten carry about 1.9%. The V gene is TRBV7-6, the J gene TRBJ1-6; D call uncertain. Sequences were obtained from PBMCs. The origin of this receptor is a woman under 40 in good health and CMV-seronegative. The CDR3 bases are TGTGCCAGCAGCTTACTATCGGATTCACCCCTCCACTTT. Protein: CASSLLSDSPLHF.